This T cell receptor (beta chain) was retrieved from a study of T cells in Graves' hyperthyroidism and ophthalmopathy. Researchers amplified the TCR beta CDR3 regions from RNA transcripts. In the first-round RT-PCR of the TCR CDR3, the HTBI primer set was used. One entry per CDR3 protein, called by TCRdb with MiXCR from the multiplex PCR reads. Counted here are 270,000 or so distinct CDR3 sequences, approximately 26% occurring once; the ten biggest clones make up about 30%. Lactation, pregnancy, other autoimmune disease or uncontrolled infection led to exclusion of patients. Blood sampling occurred at first hyperthyroidism diagnosis, ahead of any ophthalmopathy symptoms. V was clipped by 6 bases and J by 1 base, with 10 bases between them. The CDR3 runs to 14 residues. Germline V CDR1 and CDR2: MNHNS, SASEGT.

The sample was blood. The rearrangement links TRBV6-1 to TRBJ1-3; tentatively, D is TRBD1 (5 bases). This TCR was sampled from a man aged 40-55 years with Graves' hyperthyroidism that later progressed to Graves' ophthalmopathy. The CDR3 protein is CASREAGSGNTIYF. The CDR3 bases are TGTGCCAGCAGGGAGGCAGGGTCTGGAAACACCATATATTTT.